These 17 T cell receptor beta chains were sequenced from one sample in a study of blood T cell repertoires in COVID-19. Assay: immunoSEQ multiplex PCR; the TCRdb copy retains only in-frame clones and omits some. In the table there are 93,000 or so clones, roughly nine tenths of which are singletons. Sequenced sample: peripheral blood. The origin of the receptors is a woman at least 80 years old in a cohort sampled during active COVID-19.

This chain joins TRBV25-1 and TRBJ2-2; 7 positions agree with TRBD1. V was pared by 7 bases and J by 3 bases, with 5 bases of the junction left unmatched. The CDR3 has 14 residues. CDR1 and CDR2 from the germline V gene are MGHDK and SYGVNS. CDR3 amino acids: CASKSTGDTGELFF. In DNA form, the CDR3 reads TGTGCCAGCAAATCTACAGGGGACACCGGGGAGCTGTTTTTT. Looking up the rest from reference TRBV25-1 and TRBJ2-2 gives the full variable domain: EADIYQTPRYLVIGTGKKITLECSQTMGHDKMYWYQQDPGMELHLIHYSYGVNSTEKGDLSSESTVSRIRTEHFPLTLESARPSHTSQYLCASKSTGDTGELFFGEGSRLTVL.

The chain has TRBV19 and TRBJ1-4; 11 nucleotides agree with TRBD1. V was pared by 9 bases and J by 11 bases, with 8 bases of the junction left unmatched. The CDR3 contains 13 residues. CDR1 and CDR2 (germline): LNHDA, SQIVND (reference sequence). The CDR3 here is CASQSDRGLKLFF. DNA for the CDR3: TGTGCCAGCCAATCGGACAGGGGGCTTAAACTGTTTTTT. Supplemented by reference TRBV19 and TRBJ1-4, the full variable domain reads DGGITQSPKYLFRKEGQNVTLSCEQNLNHDAMYWYRQDPGQGLRLIYYSQIVNDFQKGDIAEGYSVSREKKESFPLTVTSAQKNPTAFYLCASQSDRGLKLFFGSGTQLSVL.

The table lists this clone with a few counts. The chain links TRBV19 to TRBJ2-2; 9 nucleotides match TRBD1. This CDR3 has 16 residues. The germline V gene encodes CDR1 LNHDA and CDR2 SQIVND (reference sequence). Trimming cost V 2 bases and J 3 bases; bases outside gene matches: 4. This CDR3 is CASSISTGGDTGELFF. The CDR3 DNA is TGTGCCAGTAGTATATCGACAGGGGGGGACACCGGGGAGCTGTTTTTT. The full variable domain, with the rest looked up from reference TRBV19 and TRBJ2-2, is DGGITQSPKYLFRKEGQNVTLSCEQNLNHDAMYWYRQDPGQGLRLIYYSQIVNDFQKGDIAEGYSVSREKKESFPLTVTSAQKNPTAFYLCASSISTGGDTGELFFGEGSRLTVL.

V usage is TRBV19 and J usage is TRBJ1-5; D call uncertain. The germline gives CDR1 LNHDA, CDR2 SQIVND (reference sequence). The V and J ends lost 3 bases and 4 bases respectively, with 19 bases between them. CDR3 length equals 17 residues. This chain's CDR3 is CASSMPSGGLENQPQHF. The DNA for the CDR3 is TGTGCCAGTAGTATGCCCTCCGGAGGGTTGGAGAATCAGCCCCAGCATTTT.

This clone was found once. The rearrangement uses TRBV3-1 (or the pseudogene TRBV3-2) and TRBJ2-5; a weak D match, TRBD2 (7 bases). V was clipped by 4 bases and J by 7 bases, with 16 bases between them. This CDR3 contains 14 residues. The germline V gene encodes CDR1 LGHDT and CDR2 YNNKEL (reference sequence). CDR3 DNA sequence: TGTGCCAGCAGCCCTCGGGGGGCAAAACGGACCCAGTACTTC. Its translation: CASSPRGAKRTQYF.

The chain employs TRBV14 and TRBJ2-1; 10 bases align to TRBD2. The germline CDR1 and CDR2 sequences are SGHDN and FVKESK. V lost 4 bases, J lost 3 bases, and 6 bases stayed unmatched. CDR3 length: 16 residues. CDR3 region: CASSRVSSGGYNEQFF. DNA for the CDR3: TGTGCCAGCAGCCGAGTGTCTAGCGGGGGCTACAATGAGCAGTTCTTC.

In nucleotides, the CDR3 is TGTGCCAGCAGTGAATTCGGGGAGTACGAGCAGTACTTC. Translated: CASSEFGEYEQYF. The rearrangement uses TRBV25-1 and TRBJ2-7; a possible D gene is TRBD2 (5 bases). V shed 1 base and J shed 4 bases, with 8 bases lying between them. The CDR3 length is 13 residues. Per germline, CDR1 MGHDK and CDR2 SYGVNS.

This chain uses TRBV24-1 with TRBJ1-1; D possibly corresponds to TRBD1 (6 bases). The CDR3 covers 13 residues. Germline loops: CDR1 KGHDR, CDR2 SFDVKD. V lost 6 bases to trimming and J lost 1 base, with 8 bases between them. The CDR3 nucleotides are TGTGCCACCAGTAAGACAGGGAACACTGAAGCTTTCTTT. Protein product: CATSKTGNTEAFF.

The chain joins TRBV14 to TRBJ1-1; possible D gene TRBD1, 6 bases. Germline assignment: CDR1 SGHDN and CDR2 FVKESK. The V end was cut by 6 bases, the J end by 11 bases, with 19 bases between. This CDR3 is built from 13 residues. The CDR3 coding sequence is TGTGCCAGCAGAGGGGGGGCACGGTTCGACGCTTTCTTT. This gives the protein CASRGGARFDAFF.

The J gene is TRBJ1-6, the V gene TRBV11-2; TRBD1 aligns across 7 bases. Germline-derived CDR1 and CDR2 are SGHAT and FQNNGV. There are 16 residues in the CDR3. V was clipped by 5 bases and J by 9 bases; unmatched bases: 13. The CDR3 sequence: CASSHWTGGGSSPLHF. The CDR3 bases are TGTGCCAGCAGCCACTGGACAGGTGGTGGAAGTTCACCCCTCCACTTT.

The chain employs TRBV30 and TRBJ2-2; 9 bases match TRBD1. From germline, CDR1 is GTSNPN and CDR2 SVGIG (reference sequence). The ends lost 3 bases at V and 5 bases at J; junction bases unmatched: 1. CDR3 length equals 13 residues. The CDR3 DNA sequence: TGTGCCTGGAGGACAGGGGGGACCGGGGAGCTGTTTTTT. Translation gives CAWRTGGTGELFF.

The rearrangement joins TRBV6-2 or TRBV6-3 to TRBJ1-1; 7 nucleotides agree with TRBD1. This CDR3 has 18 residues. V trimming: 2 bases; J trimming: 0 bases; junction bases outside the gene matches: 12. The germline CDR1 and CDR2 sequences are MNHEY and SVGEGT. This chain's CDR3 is CASSYTLTDRAMNTEAFF. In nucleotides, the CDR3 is TGTGCCAGCAGTTACACCCTAACTGACAGGGCTATGAACACTGAAGCTTTCTTT.

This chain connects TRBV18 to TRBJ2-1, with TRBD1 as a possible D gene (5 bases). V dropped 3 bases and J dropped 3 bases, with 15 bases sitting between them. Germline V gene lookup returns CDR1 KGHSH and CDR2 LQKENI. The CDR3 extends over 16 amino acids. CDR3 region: CASSPNTGPFYNEQFF. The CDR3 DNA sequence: TGTGCCAGCTCACCTAATACAGGACCCTTCTACAATGAGCAGTTCTTC.

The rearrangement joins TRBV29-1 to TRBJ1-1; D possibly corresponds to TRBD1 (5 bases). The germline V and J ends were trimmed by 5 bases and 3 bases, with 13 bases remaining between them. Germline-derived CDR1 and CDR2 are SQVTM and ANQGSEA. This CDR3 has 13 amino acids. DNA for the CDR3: TGCAGCGTTCGGAAAGGGGTTGACACTGAAGCTTTCTTT. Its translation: CSVRKGVDTEAFF.

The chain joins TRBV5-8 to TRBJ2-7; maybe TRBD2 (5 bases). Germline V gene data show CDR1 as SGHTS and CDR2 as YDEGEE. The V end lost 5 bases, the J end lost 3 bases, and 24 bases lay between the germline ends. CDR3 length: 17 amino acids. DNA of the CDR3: TGTGCCAGCAGTCTGATCCCGTCGGCGCTACGGGGCTACGAGCAGTACTTC. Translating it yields CASSLIPSALRGYEQYF.

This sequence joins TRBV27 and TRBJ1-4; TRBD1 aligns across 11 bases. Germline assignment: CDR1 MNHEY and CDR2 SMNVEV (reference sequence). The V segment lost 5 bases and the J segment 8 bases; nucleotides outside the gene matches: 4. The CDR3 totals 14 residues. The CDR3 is CASSQGTGGEKLFF. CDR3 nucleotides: TGTGCCAGCAGTCAGGGGACAGGGGGGGAAAAACTGTTTTTT. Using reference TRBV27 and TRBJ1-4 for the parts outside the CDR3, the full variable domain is EAQVTQNPRYLITVTGKKLTVTCSQNMNHEYMSWYRQDPGLGLRQIYYSMNVEVTDKGDVPEGYKVSRKEKRNFPLILESPSPNQTSLYFCASSQGTGGEKLFFGSGTQLSVL.

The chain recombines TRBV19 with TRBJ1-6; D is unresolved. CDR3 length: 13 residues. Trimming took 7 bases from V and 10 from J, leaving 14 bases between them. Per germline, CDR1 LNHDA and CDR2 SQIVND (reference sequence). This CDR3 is CASNKDGLSPLHF. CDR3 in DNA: TGTGCCAGTAATAAGGATGGACTATCACCCCTCCACTTT.